This is a list of T cell receptor beta chains from one sample in a study of T cell responses to AZD1222 COVID-19 vaccine. Assay: immunoSEQ multiplex PCR; the TCRdb copy retains only in-frame clones and omits some. The repertoire holds fewer than 100,000 clones, 70% to 90% seen once, with 15% to 20% in the top ten. Sample: peripheral blood, taken on day 0 of AZD1222 vaccination. These receptors were collected from an adult in good health. CDR3s include the opening cysteine and the closing phenylalanine or tryptophan. Each record gives: CDR3 length, D gene, V gene, J gene, clone size, CDR3 protein, CDR3 DNA. A D gene is named only where the DNA matches it firmly. Clone sizes are given selectively: once, few, many, or a class where the clone is expanded.

cdr3_length: 13
d_call: TRBD2
v_call: TRBV6-5
j_call: TRBJ2-5
clone_size: .
cdr3_aa: CASSPGLQETQYF
cdr3_nt: TGTGCCAGCAGCCCGGGACTACAAGAGACCCAGTACTTC

cdr3_length: 15
d_call: TRBD1
v_call: TRBV27
j_call: TRBJ2-5
clone_size: .
cdr3_aa: CASSLQGASQETQYF
cdr3_nt: TGTGCCAGCAGTTTACAGGGGGCGAGCCAAGAGACCCAGTACTTC

cdr3_length: 15
d_call: .
v_call: TRBV11-2
j_call: TRBJ1-1
clone_size: .
cdr3_aa: CASSLGGAGNTEAFF
cdr3_nt: TGTGCCAGCAGCTTAGGAGGGGCCGGGAACACTGAAGCTTTCTTT

cdr3_length: 13
d_call: .
v_call: TRBV28
j_call: TRBJ1-5
clone_size: .
cdr3_aa: CASRESGSQPQHF
cdr3_nt: TGTGCCAGCAGGGAGTCAGGATCCCAGCCCCAGCATTTT

cdr3_length: 19
d_call: .
v_call: TRBV18
j_call: TRBJ2-1
clone_size: .
cdr3_aa: CASSHTRSQKDRTYNEQFF
cdr3_nt: TGTGCCAGCTCCCATACTAGATCCCAAAAGGACAGAACCTACAATGAGCAGTTCTTC

cdr3_length: 13
d_call: .
v_call: TRBV29-1
j_call: TRBJ2-3
clone_size: .
cdr3_aa: CSVQLGDTYTQYF
cdr3_nt: TGCAGCGTTCAACTAGGGGACACCTATACGCAGTATTTT

cdr3_length: 15
d_call: .
v_call: TRBV18
j_call: TRBJ1-6
clone_size: .
cdr3_aa: CASSRDVDADSPLHF
cdr3_nt: TGTGCCAGCTCACGAGACGTGGACGCCGATTCACCCCTCCACTTT

cdr3_length: 14
d_call: .
v_call: TRBV2
j_call: TRBJ2-5
clone_size: once
cdr3_aa: CASSEGHGSGTQYF
cdr3_nt: TGTGCCAGCAGTGAAGGTCATGGAAGCGGGACCCAGTACTTC

cdr3_length: 18
d_call: TRBD1
v_call: TRBV24-1
j_call: TRBJ1-4
clone_size: .
cdr3_aa: CATSEPGGQGSTNEKLFF
cdr3_nt: TGTGCCACCAGTGAGCCGGGGGGACAGGGGAGCACTAATGAAAAACTGTTTTTT

cdr3_length: 15
d_call: TRBD1
v_call: TRBV27
j_call: TRBJ1-2
clone_size: .
cdr3_aa: CASSSRTGAIYGYTF
cdr3_nt: TGTGCCAGCAGTTCGCGGACAGGGGCGATCTATGGCTACACCTTC

cdr3_length: 14
d_call: .
v_call: TRBV19
j_call: TRBJ1-4
clone_size: .
cdr3_aa: CASSTHENPEKLFF
cdr3_nt: TGTGCCAGTAGTACACACGAGAACCCTGAAAAACTGTTTTTT

cdr3_length: 14
d_call: TRBD2
v_call: TRBV6-5
j_call: TRBJ2-1
clone_size: .
cdr3_aa: CASSPLASYNEQFF
cdr3_nt: TGTGCCAGCAGTCCACTAGCGAGCTACAATGAGCAGTTCTTC

cdr3_length: 13
d_call: .
v_call: TRBV5-6
j_call: TRBJ2-4
clone_size: .
cdr3_aa: CASSLALGDIQYF
cdr3_nt: TGTGCCAGCAGCTTGGCACTGGGGGACATTCAGTACTTC

cdr3_length: 15
d_call: .
v_call: TRBV20-1
j_call: TRBJ2-5
clone_size: .
cdr3_aa: CSASPPGGAQETQYF
cdr3_nt: TGCAGTGCTAGTCCCCCCGGCGGGGCCCAAGAGACCCAGTACTTC

cdr3_length: 15
d_call: .
v_call: TRBV5-1
j_call: TRBJ1-5
clone_size: .
cdr3_aa: CASSLAGGSNQPQHF
cdr3_nt: TGCGCCAGCAGCTTGGCCGGGGGTAGCAATCAGCCCCAGCATTTT

cdr3_length: 13
d_call: .
v_call: TRBV7-2
j_call: TRBJ1-6
clone_size: .
cdr3_aa: CASSRGDNSPLHF
cdr3_nt: TGTGCCAGCAGCCGGGGGGATAATTCACCCCTCCACTTT

cdr3_length: 14
d_call: .
v_call: TRBV28
j_call: TRBJ1-5
clone_size: .
cdr3_aa: CASSLRVSNQPQHF
cdr3_nt: TGTGCCAGCAGTTTAAGGGTGAGCAATCAGCCCCAGCATTTT

cdr3_length: 17
d_call: TRBD2
v_call: TRBV4-2
j_call: TRBJ2-5
clone_size: .
cdr3_aa: CASSQEYSGGAGETQYF
cdr3_nt: TGTGCCAGCAGCCAAGAGTATAGCGGGGGGGCCGGGGAGACCCAGTACTTC

cdr3_length: 13
d_call: .
v_call: TRBV7-7
j_call: TRBJ2-5
clone_size: .
cdr3_aa: CASSLTYQETQYF
cdr3_nt: TGTGCCAGCAGCTTAACGTACCAAGAGACCCAGTACTTC

cdr3_length: 17
d_call: TRBD1
v_call: TRBV7-6
j_call: TRBJ1-5
clone_size: .
cdr3_aa: CASSLRGGGYSNQPQHF
cdr3_nt: TGTGCCAGCAGCTTAAGAGGAGGGGGCTATAGCAATCAGCCCCAGCATTTT

cdr3_length: 16
d_call: TRBD1
v_call: TRBV28
j_call: TRBJ1-2
clone_size: few
cdr3_aa: CASSDNRGRPNYGYTF
cdr3_nt: TGTGCCAGCAGCGACAACAGGGGGCGGCCAAACTATGGCTACACCTTC

cdr3_length: 15
d_call: TRBD1
v_call: TRBV7-9
j_call: TRBJ2-5
clone_size: .
cdr3_aa: CASSLRGQGKETQYF
cdr3_nt: TGTGCCAGCAGCTTAAGGGGACAGGGTAAAGAGACCCAGTACTTC

cdr3_length: 13
d_call: .
v_call: TRBV29-1
j_call: TRBJ1-3
clone_size: .
cdr3_aa: CSVESSVGNTIYF
cdr3_nt: TGCAGCGTTGAGAGTTCGGTTGGAAACACCATATATTTT

cdr3_length: 14
d_call: TRBD2
v_call: TRBV5-4
j_call: TRBJ2-1
clone_size: .
cdr3_aa: CASSLVLAGGEQFF
cdr3_nt: TGTGCCAGCAGCTTAGTCCTAGCGGGAGGTGAGCAGTTCTTC

cdr3_length: 14
d_call: .
v_call: TRBV9
j_call: TRBJ2-7
clone_size: .
cdr3_aa: CASSADGLSYEQYF
cdr3_nt: TGTGCCAGCAGCGCCGACGGACTATCCTACGAGCAGTACTTC

cdr3_length: 12
d_call: .
v_call: TRBV28
j_call: TRBJ1-1
clone_size: .
cdr3_aa: CASSFRGAEAFF
cdr3_nt: TGTGCCAGCAGTTTTCGGGGGGCTGAAGCTTTCTTT

cdr3_length: 10
d_call: .
v_call: TRBV9
j_call: TRBJ2-5
clone_size: .
cdr3_aa: CASGEETQYF
cdr3_nt: TGTGCCAGCGGGGAAGAGACCCAGTACTTC

cdr3_length: 13
d_call: .
v_call: TRBV7-9
j_call: TRBJ2-1
clone_size: .
cdr3_aa: CASSLMSGPGQFF
cdr3_nt: TGTGCCAGCAGCTTAATGTCAGGGCCAGGGCAGTTCTTC

cdr3_length: 14
d_call: .
v_call: TRBV6-5
j_call: TRBJ1-2
clone_size: .
cdr3_aa: CASTTRRENYGYTF
cdr3_nt: TGTGCCAGCACCACTCGACGGGAGAACTATGGCTACACCTTC

cdr3_length: 16
d_call: TRBD1
v_call: TRBV6-6
j_call: TRBJ2-7
clone_size: .
cdr3_aa: CASRNWGETGQDEQYF
cdr3_nt: TGTGCCAGCAGAAATTGGGGTGAGACAGGGCAGGACGAGCAGTACTTC

cdr3_length: 10
d_call: TRBD1
v_call: TRBV29-1
j_call: TRBJ2-5
clone_size: .
cdr3_aa: CSAKQGREYF
cdr3_nt: TGCAGCGCGAAACAGGGGCGGGAGTACTTC

cdr3_length: 15
d_call: TRBD1
v_call: TRBV2
j_call: TRBJ1-4
clone_size: .
cdr3_aa: CASRDRAATNEKLFF
cdr3_nt: TGTGCCAGCAGGGACAGGGCTGCAACTAATGAAAAACTGTTTTTT

cdr3_length: 15
d_call: .
v_call: TRBV6-5
j_call: TRBJ1-5
clone_size: .
cdr3_aa: CASSDSPPLDQPQHF
cdr3_nt: TGTGCCAGCAGTGACTCACCCCCACTGGATCAGCCCCAGCATTTT

cdr3_length: 11
d_call: .
v_call: TRBV5-1
j_call: TRBJ1-2
clone_size: .
cdr3_aa: CASRDHYGYTF
cdr3_nt: TGCGCCAGCAGGGACCACTATGGCTACACCTTC

cdr3_length: 13
d_call: .
v_call: TRBV27
j_call: TRBJ1-1
clone_size: .
cdr3_aa: CASTSTGYTEAFF
cdr3_nt: TGTGCCAGCACCTCGACAGGTTACACTGAAGCTTTCTTT

cdr3_length: 12
d_call: .
v_call: TRBV28
j_call: TRBJ1-2
clone_size: .
cdr3_aa: CASIITGSGYTF
cdr3_nt: TGTGCCAGCATCATTACAGGGTCCGGCTACACCTTC

cdr3_length: 13
d_call: .
v_call: TRBV27
j_call: TRBJ1-2
clone_size: .
cdr3_aa: CASSRQARYGYTF
cdr3_nt: TGTGCCAGCAGTCGACAGGCACGCTATGGCTACACCTTC

cdr3_length: 14
d_call: .
v_call: TRBV5-4
j_call: TRBJ1-4
clone_size: .
cdr3_aa: CASSSRPGDEKLFF
cdr3_nt: TGTGCCAGCAGCTCCCGTCCTGGGGATGAAAAACTGTTTTTT

cdr3_length: 12
d_call: .
v_call: TRBV27
j_call: TRBJ1-3
clone_size: .
cdr3_aa: CASSPNGNTIYF
cdr3_nt: TGTGCCAGCAGTCCGAACGGGAACACCATATATTTT

cdr3_length: 13
d_call: .
v_call: TRBV7-9
j_call: TRBJ1-1
clone_size: .
cdr3_aa: CASMTEMNTEAFF
cdr3_nt: TGTGCCAGTATGACGGAAATGAACACTGAAGCTTTCTTT

cdr3_length: 12
d_call: .
v_call: TRBV29-1
j_call: TRBJ1-2
clone_size: few
cdr3_aa: CSVMVGQQGYTF
cdr3_nt: TGCAGCGTTATGGTTGGGCAGCAGGGCTACACCTTC

cdr3_length: 15
d_call: TRBD1
v_call: TRBV5-1
j_call: TRBJ1-2
clone_size: .
cdr3_aa: CASSRGQGKAYGYTF
cdr3_nt: TGCGCCAGCAGCAGAGGACAGGGGAAGGCCTATGGCTACACCTTC

cdr3_length: 13
d_call: .
v_call: TRBV6-5
j_call: TRBJ1-1
clone_size: .
cdr3_aa: CASRQGLNTEAFF
cdr3_nt: TGTGCCAGCCGTCAGGGGTTGAACACTGAAGCTTTCTTT

cdr3_length: 14
d_call: TRBD1
v_call: TRBV2
j_call: TRBJ1-2
clone_size: .
cdr3_aa: CASSRDRVFWGYTF
cdr3_nt: TGTGCCAGCAGTCGGGACAGGGTGTTCTGGGGCTACACCTTC

cdr3_length: 14
d_call: .
v_call: TRBV18
j_call: TRBJ2-7
clone_size: .
cdr3_aa: CASSPSGLPWEQYF
cdr3_nt: TGTGCCAGCTCACCATCGGGACTTCCCTGGGAGCAGTACTTC

cdr3_length: 13
d_call: TRBD1
v_call: TRBV7-2
j_call: TRBJ1-1
clone_size: .
cdr3_aa: CASGNTGGTEAFF
cdr3_nt: TGTGCCAGCGGGAACACAGGGGGCACTGAAGCTTTCTTT

cdr3_length: 16
d_call: .
v_call: TRBV21-1
j_call: TRBJ1-4
clone_size: .
cdr3_aa: CASSSGGDRGGEKLFF
cdr3_nt: TGTGCCAGCAGCTCTGGCGGGGACAGGGGTGGTGAAAAACTGTTTTTT

cdr3_length: 18
d_call: TRBD1
v_call: TRBV2
j_call: TRBJ2-7
clone_size: .
cdr3_aa: CASSVPGQGPEGSYEQYF
cdr3_nt: TGTGCCAGCAGTGTTCCGGGACAGGGACCGGAGGGCTCCTACGAGCAGTACTTC

cdr3_length: 13
d_call: TRBD1
v_call: TRBV11-2
j_call: TRBJ2-7
clone_size: once
cdr3_aa: CASSFGTEYEQYF
cdr3_nt: TGTGCCAGCAGCTTCGGGACAGAGTACGAGCAGTACTTC

cdr3_length: 13
d_call: .
v_call: TRBV6-5
j_call: TRBJ1-2
clone_size: once
cdr3_aa: CASWRTGNYGYTF
cdr3_nt: TGTGCCAGCTGGCGAACCGGGAACTATGGCTACACCTTC

cdr3_length: 15
d_call: .
v_call: TRBV9
j_call: TRBJ1-1
clone_size: .
cdr3_aa: CASSVSVGLNTEAFF
cdr3_nt: TGTGCCAGCAGCGTCTCCGTGGGTTTGAACACTGAAGCTTTCTTT

cdr3_length: 16
d_call: TRBD1
v_call: TRBV9
j_call: TRBJ2-2
clone_size: .
cdr3_aa: CASSVGGQGYTGELFF
cdr3_nt: TGTGCCAGCAGCGTCGGAGGACAGGGGTATACCGGGGAGCTGTTTTTT

cdr3_length: 15
d_call: .
v_call: TRBV15
j_call: TRBJ2-7
clone_size: many
cdr3_aa: CATSRGSQGTYEQYF
cdr3_nt: TGTGCCACCAGCAGAGGATCACAGGGAACCTACGAGCAGTACTTC